The T cell receptor beta chain under discussion was sequenced for a study of identical twins. In every case, the donor was a healthy Caucasian. TCRdb re-derived calls from the 5' RACE reads in MiXCR, one entry per CDR3 protein. The repertoire consists of some 500,000 distinct CDR3 sequences, with 13% to 15% occurring once and the leading ten covering approximately 1%. Trimming took 5 bases from V and 2 from J, leaving 14 bases between them. Germline V CDR1 and CDR2: DFQATT, SNEGSKA (reference sequence). The length of the CDR3 is 14 residues. Separately, the same data were catalogued under a study of yellow fever vaccine responses in identical twins.

The chain is built from TRBV20-1 and TRBJ2-3; perhaps TRBD1 as D (6 bases). Sequenced material: CD4+ T cells sorted from blood. The sequence derives from a young woman in good health. CDR3 DNA sequence: TGCAGTGCTCGGGACATCCACTCCACAGATACGCAGTATTTT. This gives the protein CSARDIHSTDTQYF.